The present entry profiles one T cell receptor beta chain with its context. Trimming pared 0 bases from V and 3 bases from J, leaving 22 bases between. Per germline, CDR1 SGHRS and CDR2 YFSETQ. The CDR3 spans 19 residues. In the authors' workflow: How many nucleated cells were present was estimated from reference gene primer amplification. Some clones are missing from TCRdb's copy, which holds only in-frame ones; the method was immunoSEQ multiplex PCR. Clone size and V and J calls were adopted from that table, with D and trimming inferred from the DNA. The table records 20,000 or so clones, nearly 90% of them present only once. The record originates from a study of blood T cell repertoires in COVID-19. On the study more broadly: Whether acute or convalescent, the COVID-19 samples came from the United States, Italy and Spain. The cDNA or gDNA used as material had been derived from T cells, B-cell-depleted T cells, or PBMCs.

The chain links TRBV5-1 to TRBJ1-3; a possible D gene is TRBD1 (5 bases). Sequencing input: peripheral blood. The sequence was obtained from a human donor with active COVID-19. The donor label of this sample is uncertain. CDR3 loop: CASSLDLRLEGDLGNTIYF. The CDR3 DNA sequence: TGCGCCAGCAGCTTGGATCTCCGGTTAGAAGGGGATCTTGGAAACACCATATATTTT. The full variable domain, its missing parts supplied by reference TRBV5-1 and TRBJ1-3, is KAGVTQTPRYLIKTRGQQVTLSCSPISGHRSVSWYQQTPGQGLQFLFEYFSETQRNKGNFPGRFSGRQFSNSRSEMNVSTLELGDSALYLCASSLDLRLEGDLGNTIYFGEGSWLTVV.